Each of the 10 T cell receptor beta chains below was sequenced from the same sample in a study of neurological immune-mediated disorders. TCRdb reanalysed the 5' RACE reads using MiXCR and keeps one entry per CDR3 protein. The sample includes about 45,000 distinct CDR3 sequences, approximately 13% seen only once; the top ten take more than 9.5%. The time point denotes: longitudinal time-point 3. Sequences were obtained from PBMCs. Every receptor here comes from a man under 40 in good health.

This clonotype was seen ten or more times. The rearrangement uses TRBV20-1 and TRBJ2-1; D call uncertain. CDR1 and CDR2 from the germline V gene are DFQATT and SNEGSKA (reference sequence). Trimming pared 5 bases from V and 5 bases from J, leaving 19 bases between. This CDR3 contains 15 residues. CDR3 DNA: TGCAGTGCTCAAGACCCCGGACGACCAGACAATGAGCAGTTCTTC. Translating it yields CSAQDPGRPDNEQFF.

The rearrangement joins TRBV7-3 to TRBJ2-5, with TRBD1 as a possible D gene (6 bases). V lost 5 bases to trimming and J lost 5 bases, with 12 bases between them. Germline CDR1 SGHTA, CDR2 FQGTGA. The CDR3 covers 13 residues. DNA of the CDR3: TGTGCCAGCAGCACAGGGATGGGGGAGACCCAGTACTTC. This sequence encodes CASSTGMGETQYF.

This clonotype occurred many times. The chain couples TRBV12-3 or TRBV12-4 to TRBJ2-6; no clear D. V was pared by 1 base and J by 0 bases, with 13 bases between. The CDR3 has 18 amino acids. CDR3 in amino acids: CASSLGRRARSGANVLTF. Here the CDR3 DNA reads TGTGCCAGCAGTTTAGGGAGAAGGGCCCGCTCTGGGGCCAACGTCCTGACTTTC.

This clonotype was observed at least ten times. The chain links TRBV29-1 to TRBJ1-4; 8 bases agree with TRBD1. The CDR3 totals 18 residues. The junction had 16 bases not matched to a gene; V was cut back by 7 bases and J by 0 bases. CDR1 and CDR2 (germline): SQVTM, ANQGSEA. CDR3 sequence: CSAQRGSGTGATNEKLFF. CDR3 DNA sequence: TGCAGCGCTCAGAGAGGTTCCGGGACAGGTGCAACTAATGAAAAACTGTTTTTT.

By share, this clonotype counts as medium-sized. This sequence joins TRBV25-1 and TRBJ2-2, with a possible D match to TRBD1 (6 bases). Germline V lookup: CDR1 MGHDK, CDR2 SYGVNS. CDR3 length: 14 residues. Between the trimmed V and J ends, which lost 2 bases and 5 bases, there was a span of 9 bases. CDR3 nucleotides: TGTGCCAGCAGTGAACACAGGGATACCGGGGAGCTGTTTTTT. It translates to CASSEHRDTGELFF.

This clonotype came up a few times. The gene calls are TRBV6-5 and TRBJ2-7; possible D gene TRBD1, 5 bases. V was trimmed by 1 base and J by 4 bases, leaving 11 bases between them. There are 14 residues in the CDR3. Germline V gives CDR1 MNHEY, CDR2 SVGAGI. For the CDR3, the DNA is TGTGCCAGCAGTTACTTAGAAAGGGGTTACGAGCAGTACTTC. It yields the protein CASSYLERGYEQYF.

This clonotype was observed at least ten times. The CDR3 coding sequence is TGTGCCAGCAGTCTTAGCGGACGCACAGATACGCAGTATTTT. Its protein product is CASSLSGRTDTQYF. This chain joins TRBV7-3 and TRBJ2-3; tentative D call: TRBD2 (6 bases). The CDR3 contains 14 residues. Germline assignment: CDR1 SGHTA and CDR2 FQGTGA. V was pared by 6 bases and J by 1 base, with 11 bases between.

This clonotype showed up many times. The CDR3 spells CSVERTGGGFDEQYF. The CDR3, as DNA: TGCAGCGTTGAACGGACAGGGGGCGGTTTTGACGAGCAGTACTTC. This chain joins TRBV29-1 and TRBJ2-7, with TRBD1 identical over 11 bases. The J segment lost 5 bases and the V segment lost 2 bases, leaving 8 bases of the junction unmatched. CDR3 size: 15 residues. Germline CDR1 and CDR2: SQVTM and ANQGSEA.

Of note for this clonotype: At one boundary the junction diverges from the germline segment, which might be a read error. V is TRBV12-3 or TRBV12-4 and J is TRBJ1-1, with 9 bases matching TRBD1. The CDR3 spans 14 residues. CDR3 bases: TGTGCCAGCAGGGAACAGGGGGCCGATACTGAAGCATTCTTT. It translates to CASREQGADTEAFF.

As to this clonotype: A much larger clone lies one base from this, so it may be a read error. The rearrangement joins TRBV7-9 to TRBJ1-5; 7 bases are a match to TRBD1. Trimming removed 7 bases from V and 4 bases from J; junction bases left unmatched: 7. The CDR3 totals 14 residues. The germline gives CDR1 SEHNR, CDR2 FQNEAQ (reference sequence). The CDR3: CASNPTGVNQPQHF. The CDR3 DNA reads TGTGCCAGCAACCCAACAGGGGTTAATCAGCCCCAGCATTTT.